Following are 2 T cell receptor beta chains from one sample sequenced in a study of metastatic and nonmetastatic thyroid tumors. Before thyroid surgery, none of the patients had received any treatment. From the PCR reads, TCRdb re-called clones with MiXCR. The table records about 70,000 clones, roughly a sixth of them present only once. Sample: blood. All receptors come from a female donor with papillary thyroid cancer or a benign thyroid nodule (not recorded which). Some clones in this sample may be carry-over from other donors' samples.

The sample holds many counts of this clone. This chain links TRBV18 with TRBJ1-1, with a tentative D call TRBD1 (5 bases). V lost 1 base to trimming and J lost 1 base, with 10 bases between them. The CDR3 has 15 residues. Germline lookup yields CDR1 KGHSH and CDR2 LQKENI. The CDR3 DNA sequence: TGTGCCAGCTCACCACGCTCTCAGGGGAACACTGAAGCTTTCTTT. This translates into CASSPRSQGNTEAFF.

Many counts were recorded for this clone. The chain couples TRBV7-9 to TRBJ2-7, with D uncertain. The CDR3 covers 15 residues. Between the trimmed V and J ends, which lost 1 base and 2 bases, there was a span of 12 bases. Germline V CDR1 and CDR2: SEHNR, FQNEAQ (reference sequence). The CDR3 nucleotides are TGTGCCAGCAGCTTAGATGGCCAGACCACCTACGAGCAGTACTTC. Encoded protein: CASSLDGQTTYEQYF.